This record looks at one TCR beta chain sequence and its context. This record belongs to a study of liver allograft versus peripheral blood T cells. The overall study: Recipients' peripheral blood T cell receptor repertoires were compared with those in transplanted livers.

TCRdb recomputed calls from the reads with MiXCR, one row per CDR3 protein. Counted here are about 8,400 distinct CDR3 sequences, around 19% occurring once; the ten biggest clones make up less than 30%. Looked up from germline, CDR1 is LGHDT and CDR2 is YNNKEL (reference sequence). The CDR3 runs to 15 residues. Deletions cut 4 bases from V and 0 bases from J, with 10 bases between. This TCR was recovered from a human patient who had a liver transplant. The T cells may come from the graft donor. V usage is TRBV3-1 and J usage is TRBJ1-3, with D unresolved. The CDR3 DNA reads TGTGCCAGCAGCCGTGGCTTTACCTCTGGAAACACCATATATTTT. It specifies CASSRGFTSGNTIYF.